One and the same sample provided the 8 T cell receptor beta chains below, sequenced in a study of T cells in tuberculosis. Assay: immunoSEQ multiplex PCR; the TCRdb copy retains only in-frame clones and omits some. The repertoire includes about 35,000 clones, 85% to 95% of them detected once, and approximately 8.1% sits in the top ten. The sample comprised PBMCs. The receptors derive from a donor aged 5 to 30 with latent tuberculosis or without tuberculosis infection. Some clones in this sample may be carry-over from other donors' samples.

The chain couples TRBV5-1 to TRBJ1-2; D uncertain. Trimming left V 1 base short and J 4 bases short, with 8 bases between. The CDR3 runs 13 residues. Per the germline V gene, CDR1 is SGHRS and CDR2 is YFSETQ. For the CDR3, the DNA is TGCGCCAGCAGCTTGATTGGCCGCTATGGCTACACCTTC. Amino acids: CASSLIGRYGYTF.

The sample holds a few counts of this clone. V is TRBV5-1 and J is TRBJ1-1; D is ambiguous. This CDR3 has 15 amino acids. The germline V and J ends were trimmed by 0 bases and 0 bases, with 9 bases remaining between them. Germline V CDR1 and CDR2: SGHRS, YFSETQ. The CDR3 sequence is CASSLASQVNTEAFF. CDR3 DNA: TGCGCCAGCAGCTTGGCCTCACAAGTGAACACTGAAGCTTTCTTT.

J is TRBJ2-3 and V is TRBV2, with D possibly being TRBD2 (6 bases). Per the germline V gene, CDR1 is SNHLY and CDR2 is FYNNEI. The V end was cut by 6 bases, the J end by 6 bases, with 16 bases between. This CDR3 is 14 amino acids long. The CDR3 coding sequence is TGTGCCAGCAGGGGATCACCTGGAGGGGATACGCAGTATTTT. Translating it yields CASRGSPGGDTQYF.

The rearrangement uses TRBV9 and TRBJ1-2, with D possibly matching TRBD1 (5 bases). The length of the CDR3 is 16 residues. The germline V gene encodes CDR1 SGDLS and CDR2 YYNGEE. V dropped 0 bases and J dropped 0 bases, with 12 bases sitting between them. The CDR3 region is CASSVGRQLPNYGYTF. The CDR3 DNA sequence: TGTGCCAGCAGCGTAGGTAGACAGCTTCCTAACTATGGCTACACCTTC.

There are a few counts of this clone. The chain couples TRBV19 to TRBJ1-1, with D possibly being TRBD1 (5 bases). In germline, CDR1 is LNHDA, CDR2 SQIVND (reference sequence). CDR3 length equals 14 residues. V gave up 5 bases and J gave up 5 bases, with 15 bases separating them. As DNA, the CDR3 is TGTGCCAGTAGTTTGAGGGGAGGCGAAACTGAAGCTTTCTTT. Protein: CASSLRGGETEAFF.

The V gene is TRBV28, the J gene TRBJ2-5; TRBD2 matches at 8 bases. CDR3 size: 14 residues. Losses at the gene ends were 3 bases for V and 4 bases for J; bases not matched to a gene: 4. Germline CDR1 reads MDHEN; CDR2 reads SYDVKM. The CDR3 bases are TGTGCCAGCAGTTTTAGCGGGGCCAGAGAGACCCAGTACTTC. This sequence encodes CASSFSGARETQYF.

J is TRBJ2-1 and V is TRBV6-5, with 9 bases matching TRBD2. Germline trimming cut 2 bases from V and 8 bases from J; bases unmatched to any gene: 10. CDR1 and CDR2 (germline): MNHEY, SVGAGI. The CDR3 is 16 amino acids. CDR3 coding DNA: TGTGCCAGCAGTTACGTCGCGACTAGCGGAATCGATGAGCAGTTCTTC. Translation: CASSYVATSGIDEQFF.

This sequence joins TRBV11-2 and TRBJ2-1, with 11 bases that match TRBD2. J gave up 6 bases and V 5 bases, and 9 bases lay outside the gene matches. Germline V gene data show CDR1 as SGHAT and CDR2 as FQNNGV. This CDR3 has 16 residues. CDR3 coding DNA: TGTGCCAGCAGCCGAATAGCGGGGGGGAAATTCAATGAGCAGTTCTTC. Translating gives CASSRIAGGKFNEQFF.